Each of the 13 T cell receptor beta chains below was sequenced from the same sample in a study of glioma-infiltrating T cells after dendritic cell vaccination. Repertoires were generated with immunoSEQ multiplex PCR, while TCRdb's copy carries only in-frame clones and drops some. The data hold about 99,000 clones, with about four fifths observed a single time. The sequencing here drew on blood, taken before dendritic cell vaccination. These receptors were collected from a human donor with glioblastoma.

The V call is TRBV11-1, the J call TRBJ2-2; TRBD1 might be the D (6 bases). This CDR3 has 15 amino acids. Trimming left V 5 bases short and J 6 bases short, with 16 bases between. The germline V gene encodes CDR1 SGHAT and CDR2 FQDESV (reference sequence). This chain's CDR3 is CASSDPGVAPGELFF. The DNA of the CDR3 is TGTGCCAGCAGCGACCCAGGGGTAGCCCCCGGGGAGCTGTTTTTT.

The chain has TRBV11-3 and TRBJ2-2; 7 positions match TRBD1. Germline assignment: CDR1 SGHNT and CDR2 YENEEA. This CDR3 has 16 residues. The V segment lost 6 bases and the J segment 1 base; nucleotides outside the gene matches: 8. The CDR3 DNA reads TGTGCCAGCAGTCCTCTACAGGGGCGGAACACCGGGGAGCTGTTTTTT. Residues: CASSPLQGRNTGELFF.

V usage is TRBV30 and J usage is TRBJ2-1; 10 nucleotides agree with TRBD1. Germline V gene data show CDR1 as GTSNPN and CDR2 as SVGIG (reference sequence). V trimming: 8 bases; J trimming: 8 bases; junction bases outside the gene matches: 12. The CDR3 totals 14 residues. The CDR3 region has the DNA TGTGCCGGCCTCTTGAGACAGGGGGCCGATGAGCAGTTCTTC. Amino acid sequence: CAGLLRQGADEQFF.

This chain connects TRBV6-4 to TRBJ1-5, with TRBD1 matching over 12 bases. Per the germline V gene, CDR1 is MRHNA and CDR2 is SNTAGT. Unmatched junction bases numbered 13, after V lost 4 bases and J lost 6 bases. This CDR3 has 18 amino acids. In nucleotides, the CDR3 is TGTGCCAGCAGTGCCGTCAGGGGACAGGGGGCCCCCGGTCAGCCCCAGCATTTT. Encoded protein: CASSAVRGQGAPGQPQHF.

This clone was counted a few times. The V gene is TRBV19, the J gene TRBJ1-1; no clear D gene. CDR3 length equals 13 residues. V was shortened by 7 bases and J by 6 bases, with 15 bases between the two germline ends. Germline CDR1 and CDR2: LNHDA and SQIVND (reference sequence). The CDR3 spells CASMSLSLAEAFF. The DNA for the CDR3 is TGTGCCAGTATGTCCCTTAGTCTCGCTGAAGCTTTCTTT.

The rearrangement links TRBV11-3 to TRBJ2-2; 11 bases map to TRBD2. This CDR3 comprises 14 residues. Germline lookup yields CDR1 SGHNT and CDR2 YENEEA. V gave up 5 bases and J gave up 5 bases; unmatched junction bases: 1. CDR3 nucleotides: TGTGCCAGCAGCAGACTAGCGGGAACCGGGGAGCTGTTTTTT. This encodes CASSRLAGTGELFF.

This rearrangement joins TRBV4-3 to TRBJ1-2; 8 nucleotides align to TRBD1. This CDR3 is built from 14 residues. V trimming: 0 bases; J trimming: 8 bases; junction bases outside the gene matches: 5. CDR1 is LGHNA and CDR2 is YSLEER in the germline V gene. CDR3 in DNA: TGCGCCAGCAGCCAAGATCTACAGGGGGAAGGCTACACCTTC. Translation gives CASSQDLQGEGYTF.

The J gene is TRBJ1-2, the V gene TRBV2; D perhaps matches TRBD1 (6 bases). The germline gives CDR1 SNHLY, CDR2 FYNNEI. CDR3 length: 14 residues. Trimming took 6 bases from V and 2 from J, leaving 13 bases between them. This CDR3 is CASSGQSENYGYTF. The CDR3 DNA reads TGTGCCAGCAGCGGACAGAGCGAAAACTATGGCTACACCTTC.

V and J are TRBV5-6 and TRBJ1-2, with 7 bases matching TRBD1. From germline, CDR1 is SGHDT and CDR2 YYEEEE. CDR3 length: 17 residues. Losses at the gene ends were 2 bases for V and 3 bases for J; bases not matched to a gene: 13. The CDR3 DNA is TGTGCCAGCAGCTTAGGAGTATGGGACAGCGAGTACTATGGCTACACCTTC. It codes for CASSLGVWDSEYYGYTF.

The V and J genes are TRBV6-6 and TRBJ1-1, with D perhaps TRBD1 (6 bases). The CDR3 length is 14 residues. Germline-derived CDR1 and CDR2 are MNHNY and SVGAGI (reference sequence). V lost 2 bases and J 1 base, leaving 8 bases between the germline ends. The CDR3: CASSYEGQNTEAFF. CDR3 coding DNA: TGTGCCAGCAGTTACGAGGGACAGAACACTGAAGCTTTCTTT.

In this sample, this clone turned up a few times. The chain uses TRBV10-3 and TRBJ1-2, with unresolved D. The V gene's germline CDR1 is ENHRY and CDR2 SYGVKD. Trimming took 1 base from V and 4 from J, leaving 13 bases between them. This CDR3 comprises 15 residues. CDR3 bases: TGTGCCATCAGTGAGTGGGGTAGGGAGGGCTATGGCTACACCTTC. Encoded protein: CAISEWGREGYGYTF.

The chain recombines TRBV5-1 with TRBJ2-1; TRBD2 matches 10 bases. The V and J ends lost 0 bases and 4 bases, in that order; junction bases with no gene match: 7. The CDR3 has 17 residues. CDR1 is SGHRS and CDR2 is YFSETQ in the germline V gene. The CDR3 is CASSLDLAGGSYNEQFF. CDR3 sequence (DNA): TGCGCCAGCAGCTTGGATTTAGCGGGGGGATCTTACAATGAGCAGTTCTTC.

The CDR3 spells CASSPGTPSSGANVLTF. For the CDR3, the DNA is TGTGCCAGCTCACCCGGGACACCGAGCTCTGGGGCCAACGTCCTGACTTTC. The rearrangement joins TRBV18 to TRBJ2-6; tentative D call: TRBD1 (6 bases). This CDR3 has 17 amino acids. V lost 3 bases and J 0 bases, leaving 12 bases between the germline ends. In germline, CDR1 is KGHSH, CDR2 LQKENI.